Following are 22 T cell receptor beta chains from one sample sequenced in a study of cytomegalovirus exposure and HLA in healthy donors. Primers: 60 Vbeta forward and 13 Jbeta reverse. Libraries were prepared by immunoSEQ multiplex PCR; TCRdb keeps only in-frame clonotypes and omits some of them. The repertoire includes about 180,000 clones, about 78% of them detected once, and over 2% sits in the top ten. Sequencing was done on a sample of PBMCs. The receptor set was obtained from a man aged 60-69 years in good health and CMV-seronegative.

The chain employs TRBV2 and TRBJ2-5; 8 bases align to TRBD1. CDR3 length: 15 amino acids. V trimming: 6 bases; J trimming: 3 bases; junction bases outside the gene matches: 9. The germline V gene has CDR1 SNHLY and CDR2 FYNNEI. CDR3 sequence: CASRPMTGAEETQYF. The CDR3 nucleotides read TGTGCCAGCAGACCTATGACAGGGGCGGAAGAGACCCAGTACTTC.

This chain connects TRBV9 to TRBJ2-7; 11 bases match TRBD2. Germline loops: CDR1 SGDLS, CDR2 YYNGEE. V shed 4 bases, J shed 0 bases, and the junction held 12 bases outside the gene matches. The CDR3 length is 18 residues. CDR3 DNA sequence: TGTGCCAGCAGCCCAGGCGGGACTAGCGGCCAAAGCTCCTACGAGCAGTACTTC. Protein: CASSPGGTSGQSSYEQYF.

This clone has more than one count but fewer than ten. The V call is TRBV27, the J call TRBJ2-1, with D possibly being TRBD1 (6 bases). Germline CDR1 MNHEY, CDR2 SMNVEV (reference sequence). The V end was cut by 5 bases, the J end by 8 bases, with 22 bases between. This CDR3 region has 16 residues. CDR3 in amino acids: CASSQRQGLRQDEQFF. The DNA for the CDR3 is TGTGCCAGCAGTCAAAGGCAGGGGTTACGCCAGGATGAGCAGTTCTTC.

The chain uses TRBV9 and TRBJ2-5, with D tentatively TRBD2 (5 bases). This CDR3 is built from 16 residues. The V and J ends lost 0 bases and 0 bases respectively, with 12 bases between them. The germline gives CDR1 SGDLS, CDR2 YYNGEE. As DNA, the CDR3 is TGTGCCAGCAGCGTAGGTGGTGGAGGACACCAAGAGACCCAGTACTTC. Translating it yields CASSVGGGGHQETQYF.

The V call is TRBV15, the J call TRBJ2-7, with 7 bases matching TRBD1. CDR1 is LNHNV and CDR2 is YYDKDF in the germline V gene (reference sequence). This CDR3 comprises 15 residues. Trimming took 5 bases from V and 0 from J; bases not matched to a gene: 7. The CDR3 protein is CATSRAGTVSYEQYF. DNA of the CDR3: TGTGCCACCAGCCGCGCCGGGACAGTCTCCTACGAGCAGTACTTC. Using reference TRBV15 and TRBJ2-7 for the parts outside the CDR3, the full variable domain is DAMVIQNPRYQVTQFGKPVTLSCSQTLNHNVMYWYQQKSSQAPKLLFHYYDKDFNNEADTPDNFQSRRPNTSFCFLDIRSPGLGDTAMYLCATSRAGTVSYEQYFGPGTRLTVT.

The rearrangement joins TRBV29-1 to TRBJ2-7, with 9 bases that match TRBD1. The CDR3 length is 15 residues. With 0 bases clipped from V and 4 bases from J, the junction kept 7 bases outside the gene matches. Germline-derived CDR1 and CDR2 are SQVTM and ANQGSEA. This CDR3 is CSVEEGQGSLYEQYF. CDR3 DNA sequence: TGCAGCGTTGAAGAGGGACAGGGTTCTCTGTACGAGCAGTACTTC.

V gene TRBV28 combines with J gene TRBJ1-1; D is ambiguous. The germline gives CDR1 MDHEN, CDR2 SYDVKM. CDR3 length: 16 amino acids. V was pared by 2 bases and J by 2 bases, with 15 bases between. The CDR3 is CASSLGPLLANTEAFF. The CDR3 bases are TGTGCCAGCAGTTTAGGCCCCCTACTAGCCAACACTGAAGCTTTCTTT.

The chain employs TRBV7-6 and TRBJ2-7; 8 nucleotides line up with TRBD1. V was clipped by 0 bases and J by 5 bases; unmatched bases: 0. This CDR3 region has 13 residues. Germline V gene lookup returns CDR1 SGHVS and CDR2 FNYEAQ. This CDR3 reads CASSLAGQDEQYF. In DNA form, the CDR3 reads TGTGCCAGCAGCTTAGCGGGACAGGACGAGCAGTACTTC.

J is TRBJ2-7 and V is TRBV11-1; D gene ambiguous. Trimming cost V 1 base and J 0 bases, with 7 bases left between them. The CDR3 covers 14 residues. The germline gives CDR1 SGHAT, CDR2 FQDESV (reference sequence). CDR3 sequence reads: CASSLDPRSYEQYF. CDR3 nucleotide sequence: TGTGCCAGCAGCTTAGATCCTCGCTCCTACGAGCAGTACTTC.

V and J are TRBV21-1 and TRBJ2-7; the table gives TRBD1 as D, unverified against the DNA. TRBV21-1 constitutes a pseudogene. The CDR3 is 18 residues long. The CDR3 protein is CASSKEFCRGQGPYEQYF. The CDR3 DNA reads TGTGCCAGCAGCAAAGAATTCTGTCGGGGACAGGGGCCCTACGAGCAGTACTTC.

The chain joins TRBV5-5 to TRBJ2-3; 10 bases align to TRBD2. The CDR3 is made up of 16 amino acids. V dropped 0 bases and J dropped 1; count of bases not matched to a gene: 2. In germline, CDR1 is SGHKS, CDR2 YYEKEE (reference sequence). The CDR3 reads CASSLGLAGGTDTQYF. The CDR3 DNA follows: TGTGCCAGCAGCTTGGGCCTAGCGGGGGGCACAGATACGCAGTATTTT.

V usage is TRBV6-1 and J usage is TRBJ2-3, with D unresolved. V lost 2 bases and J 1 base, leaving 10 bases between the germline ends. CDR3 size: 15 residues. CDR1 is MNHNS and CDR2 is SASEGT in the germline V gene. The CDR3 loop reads CASSETTVRTDTQYF. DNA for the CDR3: TGTGCCAGCAGTGAAACCACAGTTCGCACAGATACGCAGTATTTT.

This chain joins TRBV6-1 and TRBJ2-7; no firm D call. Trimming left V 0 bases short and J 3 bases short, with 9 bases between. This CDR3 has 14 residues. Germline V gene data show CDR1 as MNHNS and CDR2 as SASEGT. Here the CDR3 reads CASSEAATIYEQYF. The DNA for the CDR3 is TGTGCCAGCAGTGAAGCGGCCACAATCTACGAGCAGTACTTC.

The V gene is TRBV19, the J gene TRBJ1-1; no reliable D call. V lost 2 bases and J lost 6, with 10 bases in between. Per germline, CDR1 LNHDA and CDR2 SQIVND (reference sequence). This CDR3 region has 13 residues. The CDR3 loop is CASSIITSAEAFF. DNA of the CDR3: TGTGCCAGTAGTATAATAACCAGCGCTGAAGCTTTCTTT.

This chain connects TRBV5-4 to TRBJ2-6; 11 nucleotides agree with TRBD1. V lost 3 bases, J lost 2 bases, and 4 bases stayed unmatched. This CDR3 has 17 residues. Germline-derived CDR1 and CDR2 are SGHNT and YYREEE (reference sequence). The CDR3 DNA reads TGTGCCAGCAGCTATGGACAGGGGGCTGCTGGGGCCAACGTCCTGACTTTC. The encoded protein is CASSYGQGAAGANVLTF.

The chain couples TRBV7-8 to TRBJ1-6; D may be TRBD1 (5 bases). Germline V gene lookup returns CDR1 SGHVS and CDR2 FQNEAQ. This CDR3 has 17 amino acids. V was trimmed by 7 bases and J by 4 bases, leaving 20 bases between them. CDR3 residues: CASTLARGDRYNSPLHF. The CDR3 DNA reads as TGTGCCAGCACCCTGGCCCGCGGGGACCGATATAATTCACCCCTCCACTTT.

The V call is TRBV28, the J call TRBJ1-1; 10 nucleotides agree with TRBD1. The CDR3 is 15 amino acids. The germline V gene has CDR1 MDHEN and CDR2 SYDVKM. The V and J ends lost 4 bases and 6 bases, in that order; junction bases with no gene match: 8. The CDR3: CASSWLGQGSPEAFF. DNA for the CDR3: TGTGCCAGCAGTTGGTTGGGACAGGGGAGCCCTGAAGCTTTCTTT.

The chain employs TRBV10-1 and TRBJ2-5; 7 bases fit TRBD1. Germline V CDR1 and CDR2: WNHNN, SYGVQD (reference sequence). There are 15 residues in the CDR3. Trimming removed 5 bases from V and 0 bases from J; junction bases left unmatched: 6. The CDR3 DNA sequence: TGCGCCAGCAGTCCAGGGGGAACGTACCAAGAGACCCAGTACTTC. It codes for CASSPGGTYQETQYF.

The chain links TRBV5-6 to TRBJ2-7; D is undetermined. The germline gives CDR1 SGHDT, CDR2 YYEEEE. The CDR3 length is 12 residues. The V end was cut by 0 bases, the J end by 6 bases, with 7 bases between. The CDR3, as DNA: TGTGCCAGCAGCTTGGCCGCAGTCGAGCAGTACTTC. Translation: CASSLAAVEQYF.

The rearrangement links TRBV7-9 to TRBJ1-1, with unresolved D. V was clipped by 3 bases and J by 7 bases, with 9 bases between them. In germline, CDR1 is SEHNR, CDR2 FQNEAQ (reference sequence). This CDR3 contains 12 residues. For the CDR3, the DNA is TGTGCCAGCAGCTTTGGTTCAGATGAAGCTTTCTTT. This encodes CASSFGSDEAFF.

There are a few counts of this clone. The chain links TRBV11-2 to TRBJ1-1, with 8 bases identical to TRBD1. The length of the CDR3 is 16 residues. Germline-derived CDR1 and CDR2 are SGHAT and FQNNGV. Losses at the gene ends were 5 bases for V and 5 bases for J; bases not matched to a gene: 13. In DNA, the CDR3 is TGTGCCAGCAGCCGGACGGGTCAGGGGGCGAGAACTGAAGCTTTCTTT. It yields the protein CASSRTGQGARTEAFF.

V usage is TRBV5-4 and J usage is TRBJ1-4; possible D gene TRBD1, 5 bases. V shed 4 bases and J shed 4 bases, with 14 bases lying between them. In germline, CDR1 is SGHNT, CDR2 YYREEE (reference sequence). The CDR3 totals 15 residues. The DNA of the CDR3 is TGTGCCAGCAGCCTACAGACAGCGCATAATGAAAAACTGTTTTTT. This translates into CASSLQTAHNEKLFF.